A selection of T cell receptor beta chains follows, all from one sample in a study of identical twins. TCRdb used MiXCR to reprocess the 5' RACE reads, holding one entry per CDR3 protein. The sample lists 450,000 or so distinct CDR3 sequences, approximately 25% occurring once. The same data also went into a second study, on T cells expressing NK-cell markers.

Input material: CD4+ T cells sorted from blood. The receptors were sampled from a woman aged 18 to 35 in good health. Both conserved end residues are part of each CDR3. Fields, in order: CDR3 length, D gene, V gene, J gene, clone size, CDR3 protein, CDR3 DNA. The D gene is left open where the match is weak. Expanded clones are given a class, and other clones once, few, many or no size at all.

>15|TRBD2|TRBV5-1|TRBJ2-1|.
CASSLVAGGTEGQFF
TGCGCCAGCAGCTTGGTAGCGGGGGGTACCGAAGGGCAGTTCTTC
>14|.|TRBV29-1|TRBJ1-1|.
CSVSSVGGNTEAFF
TGCAGCGTTAGTAGCGTGGGGGGAAACACTGAAGCTTTCTTT
>13|TRBD1|TRBV7-4|TRBJ1-4|few
CASLQGANEKLFF
TGTGCCAGCCTCCAGGGGGCTAATGAAAAACTGTTTTTT
>14|TRBD1|TRBV29-1|TRBJ2-2|.
CSAGQGSGTGELFF
TGCAGCGCCGGACAGGGATCGGGCACCGGGGAGCTGTTTTTT
>12|.|TRBV20-1|TRBJ1-1|few
CSASPSYTEAFF
TGCAGTGCTTCCCCCTCTTACACTGAAGCTTTCTTT
>14|.|TRBV5-1|TRBJ1-4|few
CASSLEGPNEKLFF
TGCGCCAGCAGCTTGGAAGGTCCTAATGAAAAACTGTTTTTT
>15|.|TRBV12-3/TRBV12-4|TRBJ2-1|few
CASSPQGGLNNEQFF
TGTGCCAGCAGTCCCCAGGGCGGGCTCAACAATGAGCAGTTCTTC
>16|TRBD2|TRBV11-2|TRBJ2-1|.
CASSFGIAGVYNEQFF
TGTGCCAGCAGCTTTGGTATAGCGGGAGTCTACAATGAGCAGTTCTTC
>15|.|TRBV5-5|TRBJ2-5|few
CASSLWRAGQETQYF
TGTGCCAGCAGCTTATGGAGGGCAGGGCAAGAGACCCAGTACTTC
>16|.|TRBV18|TRBJ1-3|.
CASSPTRGVGGNTIYF
TGTGCCAGCTCACCGACCCGGGGAGTAGGTGGAAACACCATATATTTT
>17|.|TRBV7-2|TRBJ2-2|few
CASSWSRDSMNTGELFF
TGTGCCAGCAGCTGGTCCAGGGATAGTATGAACACCGGGGAGCTGTTTTTT